Below are 20 T cell receptor beta chains sequenced from a single sample in a study of cytomegalovirus exposure and HLA in healthy donors. 60 Vbeta and 13 Jbeta primers were used in PCR. Some clones are missing from TCRdb's copy, which holds only in-frame ones; the method was immunoSEQ multiplex PCR. The sample comprises 150,000 to 200,000 clones, about four fifths of which are singletons, and 0.9% to 1.2% rests with the top ten. Sequencing used PBMCs. The origin of the receptors is a woman between 40 and 50 years old in good health and CMV-seronegative.

This clone showed up just once. The V gene is TRBV16, the J gene TRBJ1-5; a weak D match, TRBD1 (6 bases). The CDR3 is 16 residues long. V was cut by 1 base and J by 4 bases, with 14 bases left in between. Germline V lookup: CDR1 KGHSY, CDR2 FQNENV. The CDR3 sequence is CASSQFGQGKNQPQHF. As DNA, the CDR3 is TGTGCCAGCAGCCAATTCGGGCAGGGGAAAAATCAGCCCCAGCATTTT.

The V and J genes are TRBV11-3 and TRBJ2-5, with TRBD1 matching over 9 bases. The CDR3 runs 17 residues. Germline V gives CDR1 SGHNT, CDR2 YENEEA. V shed 3 bases and J 4 bases; nucleotides not matched to a gene: 12. The CDR3 nucleotides read TGTGCCAGCAGCTTGAGCCGGAGGACAGGGGTACCAGAGACCCAGTACTTC. It specifies CASSLSRRTGVPETQYF.

This chain connects TRBV6-5 to TRBJ2-7; the match to TRBD1 covers 11 bases. CDR1 and CDR2 from the germline V gene are MNHEY and SVGAGI. The CDR3 loop spans 16 amino acids. V gave up 0 bases and J gave up 5 bases; unmatched junction bases: 6. The CDR3 loop reads CASSYSGQGAINEQYF. The CDR3, as DNA: TGTGCCAGCAGTTACTCCGGACAGGGGGCTATAAACGAGCAGTACTTC.

The J gene is TRBJ2-7, the V gene TRBV5-1; TRBD1 matches 11 bases. Germline V CDR1 and CDR2: SGHRS, YFSETQ. The CDR3 covers 15 residues. Unmatched junction bases numbered 7, after V lost 4 bases and J lost 4 bases. Here the CDR3 reads CASSPGTGGLYEQYF. DNA of the CDR3: TGCGCCAGCAGCCCCGGGACAGGGGGTCTGTACGAGCAGTACTTC.

This chain links TRBV10-3 with TRBJ1-5; possibly TRBD1 for D (6 bases). Per the germline V gene, CDR1 is ENHRY and CDR2 is SYGVKD. Between the trimmed V and J ends, which lost 1 base and 3 bases, there was a span of 7 bases. The CDR3 contains 14 residues. Written as DNA, the CDR3 is TGTGCCATCAGTGAGTACAGGGACAATCAGCCCCAGCATTTT. It encodes CAISEYRDNQPQHF.

The chain has TRBV5-1 and TRBJ2-3, with a weak D call TRBD1 (5 bases). CDR1 SGHRS and CDR2 YFSETQ come from the germline V gene. CDR3 length: 15 residues. V shed 4 bases and J shed 8 bases, with 20 bases lying between them. CDR3 in amino acids: CASSPGRQPSSTQYF. CDR3 coding DNA: TGCGCCAGCAGCCCCGGCCGACAGCCCTCGAGTACGCAGTATTTT.

The rearrangement links TRBV7-2 to TRBJ2-2; 10 bases fit TRBD1. Germline CDR1 and CDR2: SGHTA and FQGNSA. With 5 bases clipped from V and 4 bases from J, the junction kept 10 bases outside the gene matches. CDR3 length: 17 residues. CDR3: CASSRLPGQGSTGELFF. CDR3 sequence (DNA): TGTGCCAGCAGCCGCCTTCCGGGACAGGGGAGCACCGGGGAGCTGTTTTTT. Variable domain in full (rest from reference TRBV7-2 and TRBJ2-2): GAGVSQSPSNKVTEKGKDVELRCDPISGHTALYWYRQSLGQGLEFLIYFQGNSAPDKSGLPSDRFSAERTGGSVSTLTIQRTQQEDSAVYLCASSRLPGQGSTGELFFGEGSRLTVL.

The rearrangement joins TRBV5-1 to TRBJ2-5; 7 positions match TRBD1. Germline V gene lookup returns CDR1 SGHRS and CDR2 YFSETQ. Trimming took 3 bases from V and 0 from J; bases not matched to a gene: 8. The CDR3 is 16 residues long. The CDR3 coding sequence is TGCGCCAGCAGCTCTGGCGACAGGGCCGACCAAGAGACCCAGTACTTC. It specifies CASSSGDRADQETQYF. The full variable domain, completed using reference TRBV5-1 and TRBJ2-5, is KAGVTQTPRYLIKTRGQQVTLSCSPISGHRSVSWYQQTPGQGLQFLFEYFSETQRNKGNFPGRFSGRQFSNSRSEMNVSTLELGDSALYLCASSSGDRADQETQYFGPGTRLLVL.

The chain has TRBV2 and TRBJ1-2, with 9 bases lining up with TRBD1. This CDR3 is built from 17 residues. The germline gives CDR1 SNHLY, CDR2 FYNNEI. After removal of 3 bases from V and 5 bases from J, the junction contained 13 bases not matched to a gene. CDR3 protein: CASSDQPLQGAGYGYTF. The CDR3 DNA reads TGTGCCAGCAGTGATCAACCGCTACAGGGGGCTGGGTATGGCTACACCTTC.

This clone was seen a single time. The chain couples TRBV25-1 to TRBJ2-3; 8 bases fit TRBD1. This CDR3 has 13 amino acids. After removal of 6 bases from V and 4 bases from J, the junction contained 3 bases not matched to a gene. Per germline, CDR1 MGHDK and CDR2 SYGVNS. The CDR3 DNA sequence: TGTGCCAGCAGGGACAGGGTTTCAGATACGCAGTATTTT. Residues: CASRDRVSDTQYF.

The chain links TRBV7-2 to TRBJ2-3, with TRBD2 matching 14 bases. The CDR3 runs to 15 residues. CDR1 SGHTA and CDR2 FQGNSA come from the germline V gene. V lost 5 bases to trimming and J lost 4 bases; unmatched junction nucleotides: 2. CDR3 bases: TGTGCCAGCAGCAAGGGACTAGCGGGAGCAGATACGCAGTATTTT. It specifies CASSKGLAGADTQYF.

The chain carries TRBV7-7 and TRBJ2-5; D possibly corresponds to TRBD1 (6 bases). The CDR3 is 14 amino acids. The V gene's germline CDR1 is SSHAT and CDR2 FNYEAQ (reference sequence). V was clipped by 1 base and J by 1 base, with 7 bases between them. CDR3 in DNA: TGTGCCAGCAGCTTAGTAGGGGGCCAAGAGACCCAGTACTTC. The encoded protein is CASSLVGGQETQYF.

The chain recombines TRBV11-3 with TRBJ1-4; D ambiguous. The CDR3 runs 15 residues. Germline CDR1 is SGHNT and CDR2 is YENEEA. V dropped 1 base and J dropped 5 bases, with 11 bases sitting between them. CDR3 DNA sequence: TGTGCCAGCAGCTTAGGGTGGTCGGGGAATGAAAAACTGTTTTTT. Encoded protein: CASSLGWSGNEKLFF.

The chain combines TRBV29-1 with TRBJ2-3; a weak D match, TRBD1 (6 bases). Trimming left V 7 bases short and J 3 bases short, with 17 bases between. Germline assignment: CDR1 SQVTM and CDR2 ANQGSEA. This CDR3 is built from 14 residues. The CDR3 coding sequence is TGCAGCGCCATAGGAAGGGGGACGACAGATACGCAGTATTTT. It translates to CSAIGRGTTDTQYF.

The CDR3 nucleotides are TGTGCCAGCTCACCATCCGGTGGAGCCTCTGGGGCCAACGTCCTGACTTTC. It yields the protein CASSPSGGASGANVLTF. This chain links TRBV18 with TRBJ2-6; D gene unclear. This CDR3 contains 17 residues. Germline loops: CDR1 KGHSH, CDR2 LQKENI. The germline V and J ends were trimmed by 2 bases and 0 bases, with 11 bases remaining between them.

This chain connects TRBV27 to TRBJ2-4, with TRBD1 matching 10 bases. The CDR3 runs to 14 residues. The V segment lost 8 bases and the J segment 5 bases; nucleotides outside the gene matches: 6. CDR1 is MNHEY, CDR2 SMNVEV, per germline (reference sequence). The CDR3 DNA sequence: TGTGCCAGCCGCTCGACAGGGGGCGAAAACATTCAGTACTTC. It yields the protein CASRSTGGENIQYF.

The chain recombines TRBV7-2 with TRBJ2-3; perhaps TRBD2 as D (6 bases). The V gene's germline CDR1 is SGHTA and CDR2 FQGNSA. CDR3 length: 16 amino acids. V was trimmed by 1 base and J by 4 bases, leaving 15 bases between them. Here the CDR3 reads CASSLGVAEGADTQYF. The CDR3 DNA reads as TGTGCCAGCAGCTTAGGCGTAGCGGAGGGCGCAGATACGCAGTATTTT.

V gene TRBV5-1 combines with J gene TRBJ1-2; no clear D gene. Trimming took 7 bases from V and 0 from J, leaving 13 bases between them. The CDR3 runs 14 residues. CDR1 and CDR2 from the germline V gene are SGHRS and YFSETQ. The CDR3 loop is CASASAGSNYGYTF. As DNA, the CDR3 is TGCGCCAGCGCCTCCGCGGGTTCTAACTATGGCTACACCTTC.

The chain couples TRBV19 to TRBJ2-5, with D perhaps TRBD1 (5 bases). The CDR3 spans 15 residues. V was trimmed by 4 bases and J by 5 bases, leaving 17 bases between them. CDR1 and CDR2 (germline): LNHDA, SQIVND (reference sequence). In DNA, the CDR3 is TGTGCCAGTAGTACAACAGGAACAGAAGCGGAGACCCAGTACTTC. As protein: CASSTTGTEAETQYF.

The chain recombines TRBV18 with TRBJ2-7; 7 nucleotides align to TRBD2. The germline V gene encodes CDR1 KGHSH and CDR2 LQKENI. This CDR3 is built from 14 residues. V gave up 3 bases and J gave up 2 bases; unmatched junction bases: 4. CDR3 DNA sequence: TGTGCCAGCTCACCTCCGGGAGGAGCCTACGAGCAGTACTTC. Protein product: CASSPPGGAYEQYF.